This T cell receptor (beta chain) was sequenced during a study of blood T cell repertoires in COVID-19. CDR1 and CDR2 from the germline V gene are MDHEN and SYDVKM. V was shortened by 0 bases and J by 2 bases, with 4 bases between the two germline ends. This CDR3 region has 13 residues. TCRdb keeps only in-frame clones here, not all; method: immunoSEQ multiplex PCR. The sample lists approximately 400,000 clones; around 84% were seen once. Input material: peripheral blood. This rearrangement joins TRBV28 to TRBJ2-5, with unresolved D. The TCR originated in a human donor with acute or convalescent COVID-19. The donor label of this sample is uncertain. CDR3 nucleotide sequence: TGTGCCAGCAGTTTATGGCGGCAAGAGACCCAGTACTTC. The encoded protein is CASSLWRQETQYF.